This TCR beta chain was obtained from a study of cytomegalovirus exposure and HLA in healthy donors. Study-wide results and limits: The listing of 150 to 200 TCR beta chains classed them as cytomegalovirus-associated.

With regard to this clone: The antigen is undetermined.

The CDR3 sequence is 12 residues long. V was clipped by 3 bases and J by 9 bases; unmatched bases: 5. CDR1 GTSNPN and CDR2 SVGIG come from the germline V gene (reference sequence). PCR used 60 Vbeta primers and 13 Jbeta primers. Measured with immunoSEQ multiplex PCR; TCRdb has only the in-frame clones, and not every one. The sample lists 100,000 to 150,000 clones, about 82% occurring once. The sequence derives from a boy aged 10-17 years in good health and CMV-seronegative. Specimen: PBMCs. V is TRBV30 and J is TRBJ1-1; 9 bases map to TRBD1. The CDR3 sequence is CAWSETGGQAFF. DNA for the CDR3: TGTGCCTGGAGCGAGACAGGGGGTCAAGCTTTCTTT.